This T cell receptor beta chain was retrieved from a study of T cell repertoires in cytomegalovirus infection. The CDR3 totals 17 residues. CDR1 is SGHAT, CDR2 FQDESV, per germline (reference sequence). J gave up 0 bases and V 1 base, and 8 bases lay outside the gene matches. Comments on this clonotype: The antigen is not known.

From the reads, TCRdb called clonotypes with MiXCR, one entry per CDR3 protein. Here the sample spans roughly 990,000 distinct CDR3 sequences, roughly 30% being singletons. V usage is TRBV11-1 and J usage is TRBJ1-1; 7 bases map to TRBD1. This TCR derives from a human donor in good health (CMV status not recorded). Some clones in this sample may be carry-over from other donors' samples. The input for sequencing was cultured CD8+ T cells from PBMCs, taken from culture after CMV antigen stimulation. The CDR3 sequence is CASSLDATGLLNTEAFF. The CDR3 DNA follows: TGTGCCAGCAGCTTAGATGCGACAGGGCTCTTGAACACTGAAGCTTTCTTT.